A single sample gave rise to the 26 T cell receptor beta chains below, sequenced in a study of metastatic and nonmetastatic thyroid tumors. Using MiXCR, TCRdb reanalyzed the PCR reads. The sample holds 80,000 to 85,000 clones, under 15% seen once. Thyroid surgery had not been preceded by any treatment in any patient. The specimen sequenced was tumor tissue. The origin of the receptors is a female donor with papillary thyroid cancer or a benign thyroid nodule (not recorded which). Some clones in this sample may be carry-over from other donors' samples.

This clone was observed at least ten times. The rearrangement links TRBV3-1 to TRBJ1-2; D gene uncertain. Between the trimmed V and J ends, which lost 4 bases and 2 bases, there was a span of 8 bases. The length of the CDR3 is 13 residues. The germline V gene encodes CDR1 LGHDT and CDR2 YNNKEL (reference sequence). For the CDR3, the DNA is TGTGCCAGCAGCCCGGGAACAAACTATGGCTACACCTTC. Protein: CASSPGTNYGYTF.

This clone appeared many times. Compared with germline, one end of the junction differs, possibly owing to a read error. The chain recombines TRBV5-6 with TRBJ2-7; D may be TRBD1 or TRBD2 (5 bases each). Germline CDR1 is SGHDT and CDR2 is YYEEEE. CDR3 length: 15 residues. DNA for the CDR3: TGTGCCAGCAGCGGACCGGGACGGGAATCCTGCGAGCAGTACTTC. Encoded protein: CASSGPGRESCEQYF.

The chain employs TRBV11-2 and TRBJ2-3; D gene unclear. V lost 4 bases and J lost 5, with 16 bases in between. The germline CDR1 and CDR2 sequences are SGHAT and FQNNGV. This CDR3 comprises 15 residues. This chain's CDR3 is CASSSLGRNKDTQYF. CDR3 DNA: TGTGCCAGCAGCTCCTTAGGTAGGAACAAAGATACGCAGTATTTT.

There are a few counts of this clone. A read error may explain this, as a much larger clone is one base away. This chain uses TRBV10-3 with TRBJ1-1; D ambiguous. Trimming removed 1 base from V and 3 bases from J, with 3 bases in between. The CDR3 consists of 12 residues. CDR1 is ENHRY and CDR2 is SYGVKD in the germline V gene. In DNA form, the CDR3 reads TGTGCCATCAGTGAGTTAGACACTGAAGCTTTCTTT. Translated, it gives CAISELDTEAFF.

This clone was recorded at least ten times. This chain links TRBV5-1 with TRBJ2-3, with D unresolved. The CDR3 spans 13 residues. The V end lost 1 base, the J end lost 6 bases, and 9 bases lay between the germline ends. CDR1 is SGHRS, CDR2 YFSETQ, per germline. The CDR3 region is CASSLRAKDTQYF. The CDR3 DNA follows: TGCGCCAGCAGCTTGCGGGCAAAGGATACGCAGTATTTT.

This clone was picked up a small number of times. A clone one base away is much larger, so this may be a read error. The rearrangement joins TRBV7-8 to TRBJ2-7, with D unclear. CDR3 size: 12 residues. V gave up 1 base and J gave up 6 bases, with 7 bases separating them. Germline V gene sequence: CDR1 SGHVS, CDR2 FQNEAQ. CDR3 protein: CASSLDFTEQYF. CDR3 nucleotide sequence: TGTGCCAGCAGCTTAGACTTTACCGAGCAGTACTTC. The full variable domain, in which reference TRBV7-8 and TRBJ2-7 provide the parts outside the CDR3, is GAGVSQSPRYKVAKRGQDVALRCDPISGHVSLFWYQQALGQGPEFLTYFQNEAQLDKSGLPSDRFFAERPEGSVSTLKIQRTQQEDSAVYLCASSLDFTEQYFGPGTRLTVT.

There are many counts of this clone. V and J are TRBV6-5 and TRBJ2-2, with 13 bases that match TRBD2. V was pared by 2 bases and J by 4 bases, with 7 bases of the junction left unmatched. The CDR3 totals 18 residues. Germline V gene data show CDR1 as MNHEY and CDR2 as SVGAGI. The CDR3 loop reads CASSYPTLAGGSTGELFF. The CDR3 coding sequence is TGTGCCAGCAGTTACCCGACACTAGCGGGAGGGTCCACCGGGGAGCTGTTTTTT.

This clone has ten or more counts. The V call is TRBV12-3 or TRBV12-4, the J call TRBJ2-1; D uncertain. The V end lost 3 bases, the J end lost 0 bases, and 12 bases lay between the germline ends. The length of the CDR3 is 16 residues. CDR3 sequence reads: CASSFLTASSYNEQFF. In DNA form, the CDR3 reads TGTGCCAGCAGTTTTTTGACGGCCAGCTCCTACAATGAGCAGTTCTTC.

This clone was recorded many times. DNA for the CDR3: TGCAGTGCTGGACCGGGACAGGGGTACGAGCAGTACTTC. Its protein is CSAGPGQGYEQYF. The chain joins TRBV20-1 to TRBJ2-7; 10 nucleotides align to TRBD1. With 5 bases clipped from V and 4 bases from J, the junction kept 5 bases outside the gene matches. The germline V gene has CDR1 DFQATT and CDR2 SNEGSKA (reference sequence). The CDR3 covers 13 residues.

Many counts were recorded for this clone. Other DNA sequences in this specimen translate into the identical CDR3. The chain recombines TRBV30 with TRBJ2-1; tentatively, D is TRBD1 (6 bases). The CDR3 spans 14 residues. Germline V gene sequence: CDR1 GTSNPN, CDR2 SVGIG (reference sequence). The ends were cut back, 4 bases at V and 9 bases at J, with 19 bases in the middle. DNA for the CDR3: TGTGCCTGGACCACCTGGGCCAACAGGGCTGAGCAGTTCTTC. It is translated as CAWTTWANRAEQFF.

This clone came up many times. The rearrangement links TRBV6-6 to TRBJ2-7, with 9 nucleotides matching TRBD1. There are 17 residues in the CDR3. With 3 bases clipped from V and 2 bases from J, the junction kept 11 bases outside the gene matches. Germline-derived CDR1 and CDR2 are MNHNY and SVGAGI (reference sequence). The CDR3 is CASSYLPLGDRAYEQYF. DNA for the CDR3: TGTGCCAGCAGTTATCTCCCCCTGGGGGACAGGGCCTACGAGCAGTACTTC.

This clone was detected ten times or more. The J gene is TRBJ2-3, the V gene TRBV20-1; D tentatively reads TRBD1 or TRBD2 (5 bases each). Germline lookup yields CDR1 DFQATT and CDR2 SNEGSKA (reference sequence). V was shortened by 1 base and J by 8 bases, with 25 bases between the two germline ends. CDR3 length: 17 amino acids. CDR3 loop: CSARGPTGPSLPPTQYF. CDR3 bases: TGCAGTGCTAGAGGTCCGACGGGGCCGTCTTTGCCCCCTACGCAGTATTTT.

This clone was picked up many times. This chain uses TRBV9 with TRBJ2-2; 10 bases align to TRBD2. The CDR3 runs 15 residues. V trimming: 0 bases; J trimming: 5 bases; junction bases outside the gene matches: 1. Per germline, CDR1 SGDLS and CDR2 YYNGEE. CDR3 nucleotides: TGTGCCAGCAGCGTAGGGGGACTAGCGACCGGGGAGCTGTTTTTT. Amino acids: CASSVGGLATGELFF. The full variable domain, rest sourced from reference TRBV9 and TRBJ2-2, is DSGVTQTPKHLITATGQRVTLRCSPRSGDLSVYWYQQSLDQGLQFLIQYYNGEERAKGNILERFSAQQFPDLHSELNLSSLELGDSALYFCASSVGGLATGELFFGEGSRLTVL.

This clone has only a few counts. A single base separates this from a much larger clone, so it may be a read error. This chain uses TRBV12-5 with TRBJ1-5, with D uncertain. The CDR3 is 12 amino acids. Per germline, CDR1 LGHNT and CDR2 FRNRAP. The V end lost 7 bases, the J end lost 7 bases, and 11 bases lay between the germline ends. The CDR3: CASATGWQPQHF. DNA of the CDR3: TGTGCTAGTGCCACGGGTTGGCAGCCCCAGCATTTT.

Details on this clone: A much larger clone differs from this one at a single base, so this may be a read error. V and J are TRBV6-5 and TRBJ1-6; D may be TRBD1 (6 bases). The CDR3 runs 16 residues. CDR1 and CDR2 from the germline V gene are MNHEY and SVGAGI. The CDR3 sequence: CASSYLGGGKNSTLHF. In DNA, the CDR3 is TGTGCCAGCAGTTATTTAGGAGGGGGTAAAAATTCAACCCTCCACTTT.

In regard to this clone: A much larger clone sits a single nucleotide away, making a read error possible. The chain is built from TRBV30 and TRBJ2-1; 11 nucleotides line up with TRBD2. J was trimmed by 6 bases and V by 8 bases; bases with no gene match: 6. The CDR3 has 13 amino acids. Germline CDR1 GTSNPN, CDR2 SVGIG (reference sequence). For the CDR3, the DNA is TGTGCCCTAACTAGCGGGAGTGGCAATGAGCAGTTCTTC. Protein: CALTSGSGNEQFF.

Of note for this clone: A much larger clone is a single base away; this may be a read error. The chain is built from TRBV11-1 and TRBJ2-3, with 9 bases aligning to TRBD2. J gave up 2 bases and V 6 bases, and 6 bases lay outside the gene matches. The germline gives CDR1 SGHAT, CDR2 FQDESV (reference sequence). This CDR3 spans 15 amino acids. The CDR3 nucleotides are TGTGCCAGCAGTCCTAGCGGGACCGCCACAGATACGCAGTATTTT. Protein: CASSPSGTATDTQYF.

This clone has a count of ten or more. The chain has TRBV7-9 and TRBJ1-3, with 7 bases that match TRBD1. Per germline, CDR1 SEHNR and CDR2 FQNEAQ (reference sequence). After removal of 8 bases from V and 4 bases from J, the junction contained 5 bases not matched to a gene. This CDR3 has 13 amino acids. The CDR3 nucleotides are TGTGCCAGCGGGACAGCGGGGGGAAACACCATATATTTT. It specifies CASGTAGGNTIYF.

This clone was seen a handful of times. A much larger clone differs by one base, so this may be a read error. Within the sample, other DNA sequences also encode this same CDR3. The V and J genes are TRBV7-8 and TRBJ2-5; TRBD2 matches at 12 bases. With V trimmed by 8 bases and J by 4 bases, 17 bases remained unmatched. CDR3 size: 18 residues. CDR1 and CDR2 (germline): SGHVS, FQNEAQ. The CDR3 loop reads CASGPGTSGRRWRETQYF. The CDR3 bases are TGTGCCAGCGGGCCCGGTACTAGCGGGAGGCGGTGGCGAGAGACCCAGTACTTC.

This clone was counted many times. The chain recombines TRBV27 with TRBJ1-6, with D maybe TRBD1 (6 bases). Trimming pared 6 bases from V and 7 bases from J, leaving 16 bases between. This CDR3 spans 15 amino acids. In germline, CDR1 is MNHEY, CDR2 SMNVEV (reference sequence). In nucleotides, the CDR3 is TGTGCCAGCAGGCCGCGGTCCAGGGGCAATTCACCCCTCCACTTT. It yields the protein CASRPRSRGNSPLHF.

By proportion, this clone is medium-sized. CDR3 nucleotide sequence: TGCAGTGCTCAGAGGTCCGGGTTAGACACTGAAGCTTTCTTT. As protein: CSAQRSGLDTEAFF. This chain links TRBV20-1 with TRBJ1-1; D is undetermined. Trimming cost V 5 bases and J 3 bases, with 16 bases left between them. CDR1 is DFQATT, CDR2 SNEGSKA, per germline (reference sequence). The CDR3 totals 14 residues.

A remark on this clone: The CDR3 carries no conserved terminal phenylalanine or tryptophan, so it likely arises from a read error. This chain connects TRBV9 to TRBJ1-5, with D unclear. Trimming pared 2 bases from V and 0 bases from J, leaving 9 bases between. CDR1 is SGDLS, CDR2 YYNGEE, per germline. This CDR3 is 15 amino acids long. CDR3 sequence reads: CASSVTGHSNQPQHL. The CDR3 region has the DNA TGTGCCAGCAGCGTGACTGGTCATAGCAATCAGCCCCAGCATTTG.

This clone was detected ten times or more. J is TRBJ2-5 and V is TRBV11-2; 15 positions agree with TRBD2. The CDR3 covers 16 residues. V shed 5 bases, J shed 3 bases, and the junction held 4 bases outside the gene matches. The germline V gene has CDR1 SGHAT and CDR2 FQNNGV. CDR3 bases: TGTGCCAGCAGCAATGGACTAGCGGGAGGGAAAGAGACCCAGTACTTC. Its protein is CASSNGLAGGKETQYF.

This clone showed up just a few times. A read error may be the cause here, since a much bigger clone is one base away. This chain's CDR3 is CVSSTQNQPQHF. For the CDR3, the DNA is TGTGTCAGTAGTACCCAGAATCAGCCCCAGCATTTT. The rearrangement joins TRBV19 to TRBJ1-5; D unresolved. The CDR3 is made up of 12 amino acids. Germline-derived CDR1 and CDR2 are LNHDA and SQIVND (reference sequence).

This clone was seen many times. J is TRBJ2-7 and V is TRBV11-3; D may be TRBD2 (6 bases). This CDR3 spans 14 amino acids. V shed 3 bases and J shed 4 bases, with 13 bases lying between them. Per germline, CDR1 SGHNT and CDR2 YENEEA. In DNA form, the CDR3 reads TGTGCCAGCAGCTTCCGGGACTCGAATTACGAGCAGTACTTC. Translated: CASSFRDSNYEQYF.

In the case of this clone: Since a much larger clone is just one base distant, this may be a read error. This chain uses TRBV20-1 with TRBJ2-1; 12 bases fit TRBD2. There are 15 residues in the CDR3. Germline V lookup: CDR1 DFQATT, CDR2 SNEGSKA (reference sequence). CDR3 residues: CSAGPSGRDYTEQFF. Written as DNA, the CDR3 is TGCAGTGCTGGTCCTAGCGGGAGGGACTACACTGAGCAGTTCTTC.